The TCR beta chain under discussion was sequenced for a study of beta chain features in type 1 diabetes. Every isolated RNA sample was fully reverse transcribed, so sequencing captured expressed TCRB transcripts. This table comes from immunoSEQ multiplex PCR, and its TCRdb copy is limited to in-frame clones, with some not included. The data show about 900,000 clones, with 17% seen just once and around 0.02% held by the top ten. Trimming took 2 bases from V and 9 from J; bases not matched to a gene: 2. The CDR3 has 14 residues. Germline loops: CDR1 MNHEY, CDR2 SMNVEV (reference sequence). This clone occurred a few times. Antigen unknown. Notes on the study in general: Within each of all four CD4+ subsets, Type 1 diabetes patients had TCRB CDR3s that were moderately but significantly shorter. Naive, central memory and Treg TCRB repertoires appeared more alike in patients than in healthy donors.

The chain joins TRBV27 to TRBJ2-3; 13 nucleotides align to TRBD2. The specimen sequenced was naive CD4+ T cells from blood. This receptor was taken from a woman in her late teens or twenties in good health. DNA of the CDR3: TGTGCCAGCAGTTTAGGGACTAGCGGGGAAACGCAGTATTTT. This gives the protein CASSLGTSGETQYF.